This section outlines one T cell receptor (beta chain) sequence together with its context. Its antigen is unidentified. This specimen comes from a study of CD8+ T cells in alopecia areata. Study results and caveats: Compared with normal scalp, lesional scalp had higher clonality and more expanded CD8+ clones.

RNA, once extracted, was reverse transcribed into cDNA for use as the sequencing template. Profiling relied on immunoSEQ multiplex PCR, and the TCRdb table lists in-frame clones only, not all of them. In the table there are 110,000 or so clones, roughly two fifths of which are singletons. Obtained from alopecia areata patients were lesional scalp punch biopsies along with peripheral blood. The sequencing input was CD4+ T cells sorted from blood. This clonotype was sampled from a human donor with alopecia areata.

In DNA form, the CDR3 reads TGTGCCAGCAGCTTAGGCCAGACGCCCTACGAGCAGTACTTC. Protein product: CASSLGQTPYEQYF. This chain joins TRBV7-2 and TRBJ2-7; D is unclear. V lost 1 base and J lost 2, with 9 bases in between. Germline assignment: CDR1 SGHTA and CDR2 FQGNSA. CDR3 length: 14 amino acids.